This TCR beta chain originates from a study of technical replicates of blood from a few donors. Germline CDR1 reads MNHNS; CDR2 reads SASEGT. The V segment lost 8 bases and the J segment 7 bases; nucleotides outside the gene matches: 13. The CDR3 is 14 amino acids. The protocol was immunoSEQ multiplex PCR, while the TCRdb copy is restricted to in-frame clones and leaves out a portion. The table has roughly 87,000 clones, around nine tenths seen once; the top ten hold about 0.4%. The sample was T cells isolated from PBMCs. This clonotype originated in a human donor in good health. This chain links TRBV6-1 with TRBJ1-2; 7 positions match TRBD1. The CDR3 nucleotides read TGTGCCAGCGGGGGACAGACGCTGATATTTGGCTACACCTTC. Translation gives CASGGQTLIFGYTF.